This TCR beta chain was documented in a study of siplizumab effects on memory and regulatory T cells. The CDR3 contains 15 residues. Trimming took off 5 bases at V and 0 bases at J, with 14 bases between the two ends. Germline V CDR1 and CDR2: SGHVS, FQNEAQ. Per individual sample, about 100,000 TCR templates were assayed. This table comes from immunoSEQ multiplex PCR, and its TCRdb copy is limited to in-frame clones, with some not included. The table shows around 82,000 clones, with around 93% occurring only once. The TCR comes from a human donor in good health. Input material: CD8+ T cells sorted from blood. The rearrangement links TRBV7-8 to TRBJ2-7, with D possibly TRBD1 on 5 matching bases. This CDR3 is CASSPTATASYEQYF. The CDR3 nucleotides read TGTGCCAGCAGCCCGACCGCGACAGCCTCCTACGAGCAGTACTTC.